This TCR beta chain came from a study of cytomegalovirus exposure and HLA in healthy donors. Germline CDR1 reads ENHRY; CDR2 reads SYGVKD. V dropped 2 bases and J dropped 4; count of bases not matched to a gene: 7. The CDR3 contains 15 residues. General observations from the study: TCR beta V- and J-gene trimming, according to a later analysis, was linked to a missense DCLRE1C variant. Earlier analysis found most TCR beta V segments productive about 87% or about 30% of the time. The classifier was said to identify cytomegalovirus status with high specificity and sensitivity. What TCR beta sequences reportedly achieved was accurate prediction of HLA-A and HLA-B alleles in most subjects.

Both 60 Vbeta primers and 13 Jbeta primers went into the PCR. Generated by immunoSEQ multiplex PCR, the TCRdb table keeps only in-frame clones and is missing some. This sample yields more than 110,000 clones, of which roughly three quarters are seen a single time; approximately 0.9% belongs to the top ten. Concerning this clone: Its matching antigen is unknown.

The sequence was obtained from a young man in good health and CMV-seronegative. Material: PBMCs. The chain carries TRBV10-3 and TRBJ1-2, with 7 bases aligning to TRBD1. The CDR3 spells CAISEATGKFYGYTF. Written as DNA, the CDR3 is TGTGCCATCAGTGAGGCGACAGGGAAATTCTATGGCTACACCTTC.